These T cell receptor beta chains were read from a single sample in a study of T cell repertoires in ileal Crohn's disease. The table came from immunoSEQ multiplex PCR; TCRdb's copy has only in-frame clones and leaves some out. The table includes approximately 27,000 clones, 81% detected once. Sequencing was performed on ileal tissue. The receptors shown here come from an adult with Crohn's disease. The CDR3 runs from the conserved cysteine through the conserved F or W. The order of the fields is clone size, J gene, D gene, V gene, CDR3 DNA, CDR3 protein. The D gene is left open where the match is weak. The size entry is marked missing in some rows and otherwise reads once, few, many or a size class.

size: -; J: TRBJ1-1; D: -; V: TRBV10-2; DNA: TGCGCCAGTTCCTTTAGGGGCACTGAAGCTTTCTTT; CDR3: CASSFRGTEAFF
size: -; J: TRBJ1-1; D: TRBD1; V: TRBV30; DNA: TGTGCCTGGGGAGACGGCAGGGGGCGCATGAACACTGAAGCTTTCTTT; CDR3: CAWGDGRGRMNTEAFF
size: -; J: TRBJ2-3; D: TRBD2; V: TRBV5-5; DNA: TGTGCCAGCAGCTTGGCTAGCGGGGGGCCCTATAGCACAGATACGCAGTATTTT; CDR3: CASSLASGGPYSTDTQYF
size: -; J: TRBJ2-2; D: -; V: TRBV19; DNA: TGTGCCAGTACCCCCCGAACTCGTTACACCGGGGAGCTGTTTTTT; CDR3: CASTPRTRYTGELFF
size: -; J: TRBJ1-1; D: TRBD1; V: TRBV15; DNA: TGTGCCACCAGCAGACCCACGGGGACAGGGGTTCTTTTGGGCACTGAAGCTTTCTTT; CDR3: CATSRPTGTGVLLGTEAFF
size: -; J: TRBJ1-2; D: TRBD1; V: TRBV11-3; DNA: TGTGCCAGCAGCTTAGGAGGACAGGGGGCAGCTAACTATGGCTACACCTTC; CDR3: CASSLGGQGAANYGYTF
size: -; J: TRBJ2-7; D: -; V: TRBV11-2; DNA: TGTGCCAGCAGCTTAGGAGGATCCTACGAGCAGTACTTC; CDR3: CASSLGGSYEQYF
size: -; J: TRBJ2-7; D: TRBD1; V: TRBV30; DNA: TGTGCCTGGAGTGACCAGACAGGGTGGAGGTACGAGCAGTACTTC; CDR3: CAWSDQTGWRYEQYF
size: -; J: TRBJ2-3; D: TRBD1; V: TRBV9; DNA: TGTGCCAGCAGCCCCTCGGGAGGACAGGGGAGCACAGATACGCAGTATTTT; CDR3: CASSPSGGQGSTDTQYF
size: -; J: TRBJ2-5; D: -; V: TRBV2; DNA: TGTGCCAGCAGTCCGGGACTCCGCCACCTCCAAGAGACCCAGTACTTC; CDR3: CASSPGLRHLQETQYF
size: -; J: TRBJ2-1; D: TRBD2; V: TRBV18; DNA: TGTGCCAGCTCAACCAATCTAGCGGGGGGGAAAAGTGAGCAGTTCTTC; CDR3: CASSTNLAGGKSEQFF
size: -; J: TRBJ2-2; D: -; V: TRBV5-4; DNA: TGTGCCAGCAGCTTGGCTGCCAGGGGTCGTATCGGGGAGCTGTTTTTT; CDR3: CASSLAARGRIGELFF
size: -; J: TRBJ2-1; D: -; V: TRBV29-1; DNA: TGCAGCGTTGCGGGACAAGCAACCGGGACTAAAAGGGGTGATGAGCAGTTCTTC; CDR3: CSVAGQATGTKRGDEQFF
size: -; J: TRBJ2-5; D: TRBD2; V: TRBV7-6; DNA: TGTGCCAGCAGCCCGGGGGGGCCAAAAGAGACCCAGTACTTC; CDR3: CASSPGGPKETQYF
size: -; J: TRBJ1-4; D: -; V: TRBV6-1; DNA: TGTGCCAGCAGTGAAACTCTTGAGGGGAGTTGGTTCGGGAGTGAAAAACTGTTTTTT; CDR3: CASSETLEGSWFGSEKLFF
size: -; J: TRBJ1-1; D: TRBD1; V: TRBV10-3; DNA: TGTGCCATCAGTGAGACCGGGACAGTTTCCACTGAAGCTTTCTTT; CDR3: CAISETGTVSTEAFF
size: once; J: TRBJ1-1; D: -; V: TRBV5-3; DNA: TGTGCCAGAAGCTTGGCCAGGGAAACTGAAGCTTTCTTT; CDR3: CARSLARETEAFF
size: -; J: TRBJ1-1; D: -; V: TRBV5-1; DNA: TGCGCCAGCAGCCCGGCGGGGGGGCTGAACACTGAAGCTTTCTTT; CDR3: CASSPAGGLNTEAFF
size: -; J: TRBJ2-5; D: -; V: TRBV6-5; DNA: TGTGCCAGCAGTTATCGGGACAACCAAGAGACCCAGTACTTC; CDR3: CASSYRDNQETQYF
size: once; J: TRBJ2-7; D: TRBD1; V: TRBV9; DNA: TGTGCCAGCAGCGCGGGACAGGGAAGTCCCTACGAGCAGTACTTC; CDR3: CASSAGQGSPYEQYF
size: -; J: TRBJ2-7; D: -; V: TRBV7-8; DNA: TGTGCCAGCAGCCTGCGGGACAGACAATTGGAGCAGTACTTC; CDR3: CASSLRDRQLEQYF
size: -; J: TRBJ1-4; D: TRBD1; V: TRBV6-5; DNA: TGTGCCAGCAAAGCAGGGGGTGAAAAACTGTTTTTT; CDR3: CASKAGGEKLFF
size: few; J: TRBJ1-2; D: TRBD1; V: TRBV25-1; DNA: TGTGCCAGCAGCCTACAGACAGGGGTCTCCTATGGCTACACCTTC; CDR3: CASSLQTGVSYGYTF
size: -; J: TRBJ1-1; D: TRBD1; V: TRBV4-3; DNA: TGCGCCAGCAGGCACGATACAGGGGGCATAAGAGAAGCTTTCTTT; CDR3: CASRHDTGGIREAFF
size: -; J: TRBJ1-5; D: TRBD1; V: TRBV7-3; DNA: TGTGCCAGCAGCATCGGACAGGAATGGCCCCAGCATTTT; CDR3: CASSIGQEWPQHF
size: -; J: TRBJ1-1; D: -; V: TRBV19; DNA: TGTGCCAGTAGCCCTGGGCCCTCTGAAGCTTTCTTT; CDR3: CASSPGPSEAFF
size: once; J: TRBJ2-3; D: -; V: TRBV5-6; DNA: TGTGCCAGCAGCCTACCGACTAGTACAGATACGCAGTATTTT; CDR3: CASSLPTSTDTQYF
size: -; J: TRBJ2-2; D: -; V: TRBV10-3; DNA: TGTGCCGCGACAGGAGACTACACCGGGGAGCTGTTTTTT; CDR3: CAATGDYTGELFF
size: -; J: TRBJ2-7; D: -; V: TRBV5-1; DNA: TGCGCCAGCAGCTTGGCCGTGACAGGAGGCAGCGAGCAGTACTTC; CDR3: CASSLAVTGGSEQYF
size: -; J: TRBJ1-2; D: TRBD1; V: TRBV6-5; DNA: TGTGCCAGCAGTTCACGGACAGGGGCGAGCTATGGCTACACCTTC; CDR3: CASSSRTGASYGYTF
size: -; J: TRBJ1-1; D: -; V: TRBV30; DNA: TGTGCCTGGACTGTGGAGGGGGGGACTGAAGCTTTCTTT; CDR3: CAWTVEGGTEAFF
size: -; J: TRBJ1-5; D: TRBD1; V: TRBV7-8; DNA: TGTGCCAGCAGCATTGACAGGGGGCTCGGCAATCAGCCCCAGCATTTT; CDR3: CASSIDRGLGNQPQHF
size: -; J: TRBJ1-4; D: TRBD1; V: TRBV29-1; DNA: TGCAGCGCTACAGGGGGTACTAATGAAAAACTGTTTTTT; CDR3: CSATGGTNEKLFF
size: -; J: TRBJ2-3; D: -; V: TRBV2; DNA: TGTGCCAGCCTCCTCGACAGTTACACAGATACGCAGTATTTT; CDR3: CASLLDSYTDTQYF
size: -; J: TRBJ2-3; D: TRBD1; V: TRBV2; DNA: TGTGCCAGCAGTATTAGGGACAGGGGGGTCACAGATACGCAGTATTTT; CDR3: CASSIRDRGVTDTQYF
size: -; J: TRBJ2-7; D: TRBD1; V: TRBV9; DNA: TGTGCCAGCAGCGTAGGATTTGGGACAGCGCCGGGAGAGCAGTACTTC; CDR3: CASSVGFGTAPGEQYF
size: once; J: TRBJ2-1; D: -; V: TRBV7-2; DNA: TGTGCCAGCAGCTTAGGGTGGGGGGGCGATGAGCAGTTCTTC; CDR3: CASSLGWGGDEQFF
size: -; J: TRBJ1-5; D: TRBD1; V: TRBV19; DNA: TGTGCCAGTAGTATTCGGACAGGGGGTAGTCAGCCCCAGCATTTT; CDR3: CASSIRTGGSQPQHF
size: -; J: TRBJ1-1; D: TRBD1; V: TRBV11-3; DNA: TGTGCCAGCAGCCTACCGACAGGGTTCGACACTGAAGCTTTCTTT; CDR3: CASSLPTGFDTEAFF
size: -; J: TRBJ2-6; D: -; V: TRBV19; DNA: TGTGCCAGTAGTATAGAGGCCAGTGGGGCCAACGTCCTGACTTTC; CDR3: CASSIEASGANVLTF
size: -; J: TRBJ2-7; D: TRBD1; V: TRBV7-2; DNA: TGTGCCAGCAGGGAAAACAGGGGTTACGAGCAGTACTTC; CDR3: CASRENRGYEQYF
size: -; J: TRBJ2-7; D: TRBD1; V: TRBV10-3; DNA: TGTGCCCCCTTCTACAGGGGTGACCACGAGCAGTACTTC; CDR3: CAPFYRGDHEQYF
size: -; J: TRBJ2-3; D: -; V: TRBV18; DNA: TGTGCCAGCTCACCATCTAGAGATACGCAGTATTTT; CDR3: CASSPSRDTQYF
size: -; J: TRBJ2-5; D: -; V: TRBV2; DNA: TGTGCCAGCACTGTAATCCAAGAGACCCAGTACTTC; CDR3: CASTVIQETQYF
size: -; J: TRBJ1-6; D: TRBD1; V: TRBV10-1; DNA: TGCGCCAGAGCCCGACAGGGGTCTTCCTATAATTCCCCCCTCCACTTT; CDR3: CARARQGSSYNSPLHF
size: -; J: TRBJ1-2; D: -; V: TRBV27; DNA: TGTGCCAGCAGTTTTGACAAAAACTATGGCTACACCTTC; CDR3: CASSFDKNYGYTF
size: -; J: TRBJ1-3; D: TRBD1; V: TRBV9; DNA: TGTGCCAGCAGCGACCGGGACAGGGCCTCTGGAAACACCATATATTTT; CDR3: CASSDRDRASGNTIYF
size: -; J: TRBJ2-5; D: TRBD2; V: TRBV7-2; DNA: TGTGCCAGCAGCCACACCGGGACTATCCAAGAGACCCAGTACTTC; CDR3: CASSHTGTIQETQYF
size: -; J: TRBJ2-7; D: TRBD1; V: TRBV7-9; DNA: TGTGCCAGCAGCCCGTGGACAGGGAGTTACGAGCAGTACTTC; CDR3: CASSPWTGSYEQYF
size: -; J: TRBJ1-4; D: -; V: TRBV5-1; DNA: TGCGCCAGCAGCCCGGGGGGAACCCGAAATGAAAAACTGTTTTTT; CDR3: CASSPGGTRNEKLFF
size: -; J: TRBJ1-2; D: TRBD1; V: TRBV7-6; DNA: TGTGCCAGCAGCTTAGCGGACAGGGTTGATGGCTACACCTTC; CDR3: CASSLADRVDGYTF
size: once; J: TRBJ1-2; D: -; V: TRBV6-5; DNA: TGTGCCAGCAGTTACAGGGGAGGGTTTGGCTACACCTTC; CDR3: CASSYRGGFGYTF
size: -; J: TRBJ2-1; D: TRBD2; V: TRBV5-1; DNA: TGCGCCAGCAGCTTGCGTCCTAGCGGGGGGGCCGTCGGATACAATGAGCAGTTCTTC; CDR3: CASSLRPSGGAVGYNEQFF